This TCR beta chain stems from a study of T cells of healthy individuals. TCRdb analysed the 5' RACE reads with MiXCR anew, one entry per CDR3 protein. This sample has about 41,000 distinct CDR3 sequences, with 3.5% to 5.5% found just once. This clonotype has a count of ten or more. The V segment lost 4 bases and the J segment 2 bases; nucleotides outside the gene matches: 7. CDR1 and CDR2 (germline): SNHLY, FYNNEI. There are 16 residues in the CDR3. The clonotype was recovered from a human donor in good health. V is TRBV2 and J is TRBJ2-7; 11 bases align to TRBD2. The CDR3 bases are TGTGCCAGCAGTGTAACACTAGCGGGGGCTCCCTACGAGCAGTACTTC. Translated: CASSVTLAGAPYEQYF.